The 23 T cell receptor beta chains given below trace back to one sample, sequenced in a study of CD8+ T cells in alopecia areata. Isolated RNA was reverse transcribed into cDNA used as the sequencing template. Here immunoSEQ multiplex PCR was the method, and the copy in TCRdb shows in-frame clones only, minus some. The table includes about 110,000 clones, 58% detected once. Specimen: NKG2D-low CD8+ T cells sorted from blood. These receptors were taken from a human donor with alopecia areata.

The chain combines TRBV4-1 with TRBJ1-2, with TRBD1 identical over 10 bases. The trim removed 1 base at V and 2 bases at J, leaving 4 bases unmatched. Germline V gene lookup returns CDR1 MGHRA and CDR2 YSYEKL. This CDR3 contains 16 residues. The CDR3 is CASSQVLDRGNYGYTF. The CDR3 region has the DNA TGCGCCAGCAGCCAAGTGTTGGACAGGGGGAACTATGGCTACACCTTC.

V usage is TRBV21-1 and J usage is TRBJ2-7; TRBD1 reflects the table's D call only, with no check against the DNA. TRBV21-1 is recorded as a pseudogene. The CDR3 is made up of 16 amino acids. CDR3 loop: CASIIYKIPLPYEQYF. CDR3 in DNA: TGTGCCAGCATCATATACAAGATTCCCCTTCCCTACGAGCAGTACTTC.

The genes are TRBV7-8 and TRBJ2-1, with D uncertain. V lost 1 base and J lost 6, with 13 bases in between. Germline V lookup: CDR1 SGHVS, CDR2 FQNEAQ. The CDR3 loop spans 15 amino acids. The DNA of the CDR3 is TGTGCCAGCAGCTTAGAGGTGGGATCAGGCAATGAGCAGTTCTTC. Translation: CASSLEVGSGNEQFF.

This chain connects TRBV9 to TRBJ2-2; possible D gene TRBD2, 5 bases. Trimming removed 0 bases from V and 2 bases from J, with 8 bases in between. CDR1 and CDR2 (germline): SGDLS, YYNGEE. This CDR3 has 15 amino acids. CDR3 region: CASSVVAGNTGELFF. CDR3 in DNA: TGTGCCAGCAGCGTAGTTGCGGGCAACACCGGGGAGCTGTTTTTT. Full variable domain (remainder filled in from reference TRBV9 and TRBJ2-2): DSGVTQTPKHLITATGQRVTLRCSPRSGDLSVYWYQQSLDQGLQFLIQYYNGEERAKGNILERFSAQQFPDLHSELNLSSLELGDSALYFCASSVVAGNTGELFFGEGSRLTVL.

The chain is built from TRBV6-5 and TRBJ2-1; D is uncertain. V dropped 5 bases and J dropped 6 bases, with 8 bases sitting between them. The CDR3 runs to 12 residues. CDR1 MNHEY and CDR2 SVGAGI come from the germline V gene. The CDR3 DNA reads TGTGCCAGCAGTGTAGTGGGCAATGAGCAGTTCTTC. The encoded protein is CASSVVGNEQFF.

Only one count was recorded for this clone. The chain combines TRBV7-6 with TRBJ1-5; tentative D call: TRBD1 (6 bases). CDR1 and CDR2 (germline): SGHVS, FNYEAQ. The CDR3 length is 16 residues. V was shortened by 6 bases and J by 0 bases, with 15 bases between the two germline ends. The CDR3 loop is CASRAGGPYSNQPQHF. The DNA for the CDR3 is TGTGCCAGCAGGGCCGGGGGGCCGTATAGCAATCAGCCCCAGCATTTT.

This rearrangement joins TRBV6-5 to TRBJ2-7, with TRBD1 as a possible D gene (6 bases). CDR1 is MNHEY, CDR2 SVGAGI, per germline. Trimming stripped 2 bases from V and 1 base from J, with 9 bases between. This CDR3 comprises 14 residues. CDR3 DNA: TGTGCCAGCAGTTACAGAGGGGGATCCTACGAGCAGTACTTC. Encoded protein: CASSYRGGSYEQYF.

The chain uses TRBV18 and TRBJ2-7; D gene unclear. V lost 4 bases and J 3 bases, leaving 19 bases between the germline ends. Germline assignment: CDR1 KGHSH and CDR2 LQKENI. The CDR3 spans 16 residues. The CDR3 DNA reads as TGTGCCAGCTCACTCCCAGAACCAAACCTCAACTACGAGCAGTACTTC. Residues: CASSLPEPNLNYEQYF.

In nucleotides, the CDR3 is TGTGCCAGCAGCTTAGATCCGGCGGGAACAGATACGCAGTATTTT. Protein: CASSLDPAGTDTQYF. The J gene is TRBJ2-3, the V gene TRBV11-2; a weak D match, TRBD2 (6 bases). The germline gives CDR1 SGHAT, CDR2 FQNNGV. The CDR3 is 15 amino acids. The germline V and J ends were trimmed by 0 bases and 3 bases, with 10 bases remaining between them.

This chain connects TRBV4-1 to TRBJ2-1, with D maybe TRBD2 (5 bases). The CDR3 runs to 15 residues. Trimming removed 2 bases from V and 5 bases from J, with 13 bases in between. Looked up from germline, CDR1 is MGHRA and CDR2 is YSYEKL. CDR3 protein: CASSQSGQANNEQFF. CDR3 nucleotides: TGCGCCAGCAGCCAAAGCGGTCAGGCGAACAATGAGCAGTTCTTC.

The chain couples TRBV7-9 to TRBJ2-7; the match to TRBD1 covers 8 bases. CDR1 and CDR2 from the germline V gene are SEHNR and FQNEAQ (reference sequence). The V gene end was trimmed by 5 bases and the J gene end by 6 bases; junction bases not matched to a gene: 9. The CDR3 covers 14 residues. The DNA of the CDR3 is TGTGCCAGCAGCCCAGCACGGACAGGGTTCGAGCAGTACTTC. It codes for CASSPARTGFEQYF.

The chain has TRBV11-2 and TRBJ2-1; 7 positions agree with TRBD2. The CDR3 totals 12 residues. J was trimmed by 10 bases and V by 1 base; bases with no gene match: 1. Germline CDR1 SGHAT, CDR2 FQNNGV. CDR3: CASSLGLAEQFF. CDR3 sequence (DNA): TGTGCCAGCAGCTTAGGACTAGCCGAGCAGTTCTTC.

CDR3 nucleotides: TGTGCCAGCAGTGAAGAAGGACAGGGAGAGGGAGATACGCAGTATTTT. Amino acid sequence: CASSEEGQGEGDTQYF. The genes are TRBV2 and TRBJ2-3, with 8 bases aligning to TRBD1. There are 16 residues in the CDR3. V dropped 1 base and J dropped 5; count of bases not matched to a gene: 8. CDR1 is SNHLY and CDR2 is FYNNEI in the germline V gene. The entire variable domain, with the rest obtained from reference TRBV2 and TRBJ2-3, is as follows: EPEVTQTPSHQVTQMGQEVILRCVPISNHLYFYWYRQILGQKVEFLVSFYNNEISEKSEIFDDQFSVERPDGSNFTLKIRSTKLEDSAMYFCASSEEGQGEGDTQYFGPGTRLTVL.

The gene calls are TRBV29-1 and TRBJ2-3; D is perhaps TRBD2 (7 bases). Germline V lookup: CDR1 SQVTM, CDR2 ANQGSEA. The CDR3 has 17 residues. V was trimmed by 0 bases and J by 5 bases, leaving 21 bases between them. The CDR3: CSVEDPRGRARKDTQYF. The CDR3 DNA sequence: TGCAGCGTTGAAGATCCAAGGGGGAGGGCCCGGAAAGATACGCAGTATTTT.

V gene TRBV18 combines with J gene TRBJ2-1; D is uncertain. Germline-derived CDR1 and CDR2 are KGHSH and LQKENI. The CDR3 is made up of 11 amino acids. V was pared by 5 bases and J by 5 bases, with 4 bases between. CDR3 sequence reads: CASSSNNEQFF. CDR3 nucleotide sequence: TGTGCCAGCTCATCAAACAATGAGCAGTTCTTC.

The V gene is TRBV19, the J gene TRBJ2-7; 13 bases align to TRBD2. V shed 5 bases, J shed 6 bases, and the junction held 10 bases outside the gene matches. CDR1 is LNHDA, CDR2 SQIVND, per germline (reference sequence). The CDR3 is 16 residues long. CDR3 in amino acids: CASSFPPGLAGTEQYF. In DNA form, the CDR3 reads TGTGCCAGTAGTTTCCCCCCGGGACTAGCGGGAACCGAGCAGTACTTC.

The gene calls are TRBV5-6 and TRBJ2-1; TRBD2 aligns across 10 bases. The CDR3 length is 15 residues. V shed 4 bases, J shed 6 bases, and the junction held 7 bases outside the gene matches. Germline V CDR1 and CDR2: SGHDT, YYEEEE. The CDR3 DNA reads as TGTGCCAGCAGCACCAGCGGGAGGGCCATCAATGAGCAGTTCTTC. Its protein is CASSTSGRAINEQFF.

As concerns this clone: This specimen includes other DNA sequences encoding the same CDR3. This chain joins TRBV7-9 and TRBJ2-7; D possibly uses TRBD1 or TRBD2 (5 bases each). CDR3 size: 12 residues. CDR1 is SEHNR and CDR2 is FQNEAQ in the germline V gene (reference sequence). V shed 3 bases and J shed 2 bases, with 5 bases lying between them. CDR3 bases: TGTGCCAGCAGCTTGGGGGCCTACGAGCAGTACTTC. Translated, it gives CASSLGAYEQYF.

This clone was picked up a small number of times. J is TRBJ2-1 and V is TRBV4-1, with D tentatively TRBD2 (5 bases). The V and J ends lost 3 bases and 0 bases respectively, with 12 bases between them. Looked up from germline, CDR1 is MGHRA and CDR2 is YSYEKL. The CDR3 spans 16 residues. CDR3 residues: CASSQYPGISYNEQFF. Written as DNA, the CDR3 is TGCGCCAGCAGCCAGTACCCGGGAATCTCCTACAATGAGCAGTTCTTC.

On this clone itself: A read error is likely here: a far larger clone is one base away. The V and J genes are TRBV10-3 and TRBJ2-5; D is undetermined. Between the trimmed V and J ends, which lost 4 bases and 1 base, there was a span of 10 bases. This CDR3 has 14 amino acids. The germline gives CDR1 ENHRY, CDR2 SYGVKD. CDR3 coding DNA: TGTGCCATCAGTGTCCACTGCAGCCAAGAGACCCAGTACTTC. It encodes CAISVHCSQETQYF.

The chain joins TRBV28 to TRBJ2-5, with 7 positions matching TRBD2. Germline values: CDR1 MDHEN, CDR2 SYDVKM. The CDR3 is 13 residues long. V was pared by 5 bases and J by 5 bases, with 5 bases of the junction left unmatched. As DNA, the CDR3 is TGTGCCAGCAGTGGGGAGGGACGGGAGACCCAGTACTTC. It specifies CASSGEGRETQYF.

This clone was counted only a few times. The J gene is TRBJ2-1, the V gene TRBV6-1, with 12 bases aligning to TRBD2. The CDR3 runs to 14 residues. Trimming took 5 bases from V and 8 from J; bases not matched to a gene: 4. Germline CDR1 MNHNS, CDR2 SASEGT. The CDR3 sequence is CASSTTSGSDEQFF. The CDR3 nucleotides are TGTGCCAGCAGTACGACTAGCGGGAGTGATGAGCAGTTCTTC.

This sequence joins TRBV29-1 and TRBJ1-2, with unresolved D. CDR3 length: 13 residues. Germline V CDR1 and CDR2: SQVTM, ANQGSEA. V was shortened by 1 base and J by 1 base, with 7 bases between the two germline ends. The CDR3 nucleotides are TGCAGCGTTGAAGCGGATAATAACTATGGCTACACCTTC. Translated: CSVEADNNYGYTF.